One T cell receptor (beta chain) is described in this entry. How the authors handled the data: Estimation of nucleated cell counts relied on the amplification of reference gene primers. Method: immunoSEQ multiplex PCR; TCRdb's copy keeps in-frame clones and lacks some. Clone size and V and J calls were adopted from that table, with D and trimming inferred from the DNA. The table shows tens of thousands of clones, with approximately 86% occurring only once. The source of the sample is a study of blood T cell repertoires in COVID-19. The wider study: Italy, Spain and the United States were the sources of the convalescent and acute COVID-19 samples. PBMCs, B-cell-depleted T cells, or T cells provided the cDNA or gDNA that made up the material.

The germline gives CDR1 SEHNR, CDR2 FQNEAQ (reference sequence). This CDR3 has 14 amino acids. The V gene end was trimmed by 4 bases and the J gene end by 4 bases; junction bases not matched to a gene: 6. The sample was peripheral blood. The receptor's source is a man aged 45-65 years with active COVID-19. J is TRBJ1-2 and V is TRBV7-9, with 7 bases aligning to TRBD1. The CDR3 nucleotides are TGTGCCAGCAGCTATACGGACAGGCCCTATGGCTACACCTTC. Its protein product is CASSYTDRPYGYTF.